This T cell receptor beta chain was captured in a study of cytomegalovirus exposure and HLA in healthy donors. V trimming: 2 bases; J trimming: 1 base; junction bases outside the gene matches: 3. This CDR3 has 15 residues. Germline-derived CDR1 and CDR2 are GTSNPN and SVGIG (reference sequence). The protocol was immunoSEQ multiplex PCR, while the TCRdb copy is restricted to in-frame clones and leaves out a portion. The data show about 120,000 clones, about 85% seen once. The sample holds a few counts of this clone. V gene TRBV30 combines with J gene TRBJ2-5; TRBD2 aligns across 11 bases. This sequence originates from a young man in good health and CMV-seropositive. The material sequenced was PBMCs. CDR3 amino acids: CAWSIGLAGQETQYF. CDR3 DNA: TGTGCCTGGAGTATCGGACTAGCGGGCCAAGAGACCCAGTACTTC.